Shown below are 15 T cell receptor beta chains from a single sample sequenced in a study of blood T cell repertoires in COVID-19. Repertoires were generated with immunoSEQ multiplex PCR, while TCRdb's copy carries only in-frame clones and drops some. The sample lists some 400,000 clones, around 87% occurring once. The source material was peripheral blood. The receptor set was obtained from a human donor in a cohort sampled during active COVID-19.

Comment on this clone: The same CDR3 also results from other DNA sequences found in this sample. The rearrangement joins TRBV5-1 to TRBJ1-2; D is perhaps TRBD1 (5 bases). The CDR3 totals 14 residues. Germline CDR1 is SGHRS and CDR2 is YFSETQ. V was cut by 2 bases and J by 4 bases, with 12 bases left in between. For the CDR3, the DNA is TGCGCCAGCAGCTTATTGCAGGGAAGCTATGGCTACACCTTC. It encodes CASSLLQGSYGYTF.

The CDR3 loop reads CASSLSTEGSGNTIYF. DNA of the CDR3: TGTGCCAGCAGTTTAAGTACGGAGGGCTCTGGAAACACCATATATTTT. This sequence joins TRBV28 and TRBJ1-3; D gene unclear. The CDR3 sequence is 16 residues long. Germline assignment: CDR1 MDHEN and CDR2 SYDVKM. The ends were cut back, 2 bases at V and 0 bases at J, with 11 bases in the middle.

This chain connects TRBV7-3 to TRBJ2-7; 7 bases match TRBD1. This CDR3 region has 13 residues. Germline V gene lookup returns CDR1 SGHTA and CDR2 FQGTGA. J gave up 4 bases and V 2 bases, and 2 bases lay outside the gene matches. DNA of the CDR3: TGTGCCAGCAGCTTATACAGGGGTTACGAGCAGTACTTC. It codes for CASSLYRGYEQYF.

This chain uses TRBV20-1 with TRBJ2-1; D uncertain. The ends were cut back, 3 bases at V and 0 bases at J, with 6 bases in the middle. The CDR3 length is 13 residues. Germline V gene sequence: CDR1 DFQATT, CDR2 SNEGSKA (reference sequence). CDR3 amino acids: CSASFSSYNEQFF. The CDR3 region has the DNA TGCAGTGCTAGTTTTAGCTCCTACAATGAGCAGTTCTTC.

The chain recombines TRBV20-1 with TRBJ2-4; D is unclear. The CDR3 loop spans 11 amino acids. Trimming pared 5 bases from V and 6 bases from J, leaving 8 bases between. Germline values: CDR1 DFQATT, CDR2 SNEGSKA (reference sequence). The CDR3, as DNA: TGCAGTGCTGTGCGTTCAAACATTCAGTACTTC. Protein product: CSAVRSNIQYF.

The V and J genes are TRBV9 and TRBJ1-4; 8 bases match TRBD1. CDR1 and CDR2 from the germline V gene are SGDLS and YYNGEE. The CDR3 extends over 15 amino acids. Losses at the gene ends were 3 bases for V and 6 bases for J; bases not matched to a gene: 7. CDR3 sequence (DNA): TGTGCCAGCAGCGCTAGCGGGACAGGTCATGAAAAACTGTTTTTT. Translation gives CASSASGTGHEKLFF.

This sequence joins TRBV4-1 and TRBJ1-6; TRBD1 matches at 9 bases. CDR1 and CDR2 (germline): MGHRA, YSYEKL. The CDR3 is 14 residues long. Unmatched junction bases numbered 6, after V lost 4 bases and J lost 11 bases. The CDR3 region is CASSPGQGIPPLHF. The CDR3 nucleotides are TGCGCCAGCAGCCCGGGACAGGGCATTCCACCCCTCCACTTT.

The chain's CDR3 is CASSSSRETGAEDTEAFF. The CDR3 nucleotides are TGTGCCAGCAGTTCATCTAGAGAGACAGGGGCGGAGGACACTGAAGCTTTCTTT. This chain links TRBV28 with TRBJ1-1; TRBD1 agrees at 8 bases. V gave up 4 bases and J gave up 3 bases; unmatched junction bases: 16. The CDR3 sequence is 18 residues long. Germline CDR1 MDHEN, CDR2 SYDVKM.

V is TRBV7-2 and J is TRBJ2-2; perhaps TRBD2 as D (6 bases). V gave up 3 bases and J gave up 6 bases, with 14 bases separating them. Germline V lookup: CDR1 SGHTA, CDR2 FQGNSA. This CDR3 is 15 amino acids long. CDR3 loop: CASSFGGKGAGELFF. CDR3 in DNA: TGTGCCAGCAGCTTCGGCGGGAAGGGAGCCGGGGAGCTGTTTTTT.

The chain joins TRBV6-6 to TRBJ2-7; D is unclear. Germline loops: CDR1 MNHNY, CDR2 SVGAGI (reference sequence). The V gene lost 4 bases and the J gene lost 9 bases, with 13 bases spanning the gap. The CDR3 extends over 12 amino acids. CDR3 bases: TGTGCCAGCAGTTCCCCTTCTATTAGGCAGTACTTC. Its translation: CASSSPSIRQYF.

CDR3 nucleotide sequence: TGCAGTGCTAGTCCGGCGGCCCTTTACAATGAGCAGTTCTTC. It is translated as CSASPAALYNEQFF. The V call is TRBV20-1, the J call TRBJ2-1, with D unclear. V was clipped by 3 bases and J by 4 bases, with 13 bases between them. CDR1 and CDR2 from the germline V gene are DFQATT and SNEGSKA (reference sequence). The CDR3 length is 14 residues.

The CDR3 region has the DNA TGTGCCAGTAGTCGGGACAATAATATACGGGAGGGAGAGACCCAGTACTTC. Its protein is CASSRDNNIREGETQYF. The rearrangement joins TRBV19 to TRBJ2-5, with 8 bases that match TRBD2. Trimming took 5 bases from V and 4 from J; bases not matched to a gene: 15. The CDR3 consists of 17 residues. The germline V gene encodes CDR1 LNHDA and CDR2 SQIVND (reference sequence).

V gene TRBV3-1 (or the pseudogene TRBV3-2) combines with J gene TRBJ2-7, with TRBD2 identical over 10 bases. The J segment lost 0 bases and the V segment lost 2 bases, leaving 13 bases of the junction unmatched. This CDR3 is 19 amino acids long. Germline V gene lookup returns CDR1 LGHDT and CDR2 YNNKEL (reference sequence). The CDR3 sequence: CASSQHGAASGGPSYEQYF. The CDR3 DNA reads TGTGCCAGCAGCCAACATGGGGCGGCTAGCGGGGGTCCCTCCTACGAGCAGTACTTC.

The chain recombines TRBV7-2 with TRBJ2-2; tentatively, D is TRBD2 (6 bases). Germline loops: CDR1 SGHTA, CDR2 FQGNSA. Trimming stripped 5 bases from V and 4 bases from J, with 14 bases between. This CDR3 is built from 15 residues. As DNA, the CDR3 is TGTGCCAGCAGCGTCTTCGGGACTCTCACCGGGGAGCTGTTTTTT. This encodes CASSVFGTLTGELFF. The full variable domain, its missing parts supplied by reference TRBV7-2 and TRBJ2-2, is GAGVSQSPSNKVTEKGKDVELRCDPISGHTALYWYRQSLGQGLEFLIYFQGNSAPDKSGLPSDRFSAERTGGSVSTLTIQRTQQEDSAVYLCASSVFGTLTGELFFGEGSRLTVL.

The chain couples TRBV6-1 to TRBJ2-6, with D unresolved. V lost 0 bases and J lost 0, with 12 bases in between. The length of the CDR3 is 18 residues. From germline, CDR1 is MNHNS and CDR2 SASEGT. The CDR3 DNA reads TGTGCCAGCAGTGAAGCTAGTTTGAGGCCCTCTGGGGCCAACGTCCTGACTTTC. Translation: CASSEASLRPSGANVLTF.